This T cell receptor beta chain was observed in a study of blood T cell repertoires in COVID-19. Assay used: immunoSEQ multiplex PCR; TCRdb lists only in-frame clones, some missing. The data contain 150,000 or so clones, 82% of them singletons. The CDR3 has 13 amino acids. V lost 6 bases to trimming and J lost 9 bases; unmatched junction nucleotides: 8. The receptor comes from a woman aged 70 to 79 with acute or convalescent COVID-19. Source material: peripheral blood. V usage is TRBV12-3 or TRBV12-4 and J usage is TRBJ1-1, with 9 bases lining up with TRBD1. The CDR3 is CASSTTGGWKAFF. CDR3 nucleotides: TGTGCCAGCAGCACGACAGGGGGGTGGAAAGCTTTCTTT.